One sample yielded the 11 T cell receptor beta chains listed below, sequenced in a study of blood T cell repertoires in COVID-19 (dated by TCRdb to about 2020). The receptor library was made with the immunoSEQ multiplex PCR assay. Held by TCRdb, this immuneACCESS table contains in-frame sequences only and omits some clones. Under half of the omission traces to an unresolved V gene where checked; the cause of the rest is unknown. Recorded for this sample are tens of thousands of clones; around nine tenths of them occurred a single time. Clones ranked in the top ten supply approximately 4.1% of the sample. What was sequenced was peripheral blood. These receptors were taken from a man aged 50 to 60 with acute or convalescent COVID-19.

The chain couples TRBV9 to TRBJ2-5; TRBD1 matches 8 bases. Germline CDR1 is SGDLS and CDR2 is YYNGEE. This CDR3 has 15 amino acids. With 4 bases clipped from V and 5 bases from J, the junction kept 10 bases outside the gene matches. CDR3 sequence reads: CASSLPTGGEETQYF. The DNA of the CDR3 is TGTGCCAGCAGCCTACCAACAGGGGGTGAGGAGACCCAGTACTTC.

The gene calls are TRBV23-1 and TRBJ1-6; tentatively, D is TRBD1 (5 bases). TRBV23-1 has ORF status, its function being uncertain. There are 13 residues in the CDR3. V lost 10 bases and J lost 7, with 14 bases in between. DNA for the CDR3: TGCGCCACCCCTGGGGGGTTCAATTCACCCCTCCACTTT. Translated, it gives CATPGGFNSPLHF.

The chain couples TRBV19 to TRBJ1-1, with 8 bases matching TRBD1. Per germline, CDR1 LNHDA and CDR2 SQIVND (reference sequence). The ends lost 7 bases at V and 4 bases at J; junction bases unmatched: 11. The CDR3 has 15 residues. CDR3 protein: CASMVQGAKSTEAFF. The DNA of the CDR3 is TGTGCCAGTATGGTCCAGGGGGCTAAAAGCACTGAAGCTTTCTTT. The whole variable domain, filled in from reference TRBV19 and TRBJ1-1, reads DGGITQSPKYLFRKEGQNVTLSCEQNLNHDAMYWYRQDPGQGLRLIYYSQIVNDFQKGDIAEGYSVSREKKESFPLTVTSAQKNPTAFYLCASMVQGAKSTEAFFGQGTRLTVV.

The chain recombines TRBV19 with TRBJ2-4; D unresolved. CDR1 is LNHDA and CDR2 is SQIVND in the germline V gene (reference sequence). The CDR3 loop spans 14 amino acids. Trimming took off 5 bases at V and 8 bases at J, with 16 bases between the two ends. CDR3 amino acids: CASSSLGGLDIQYF. CDR3 nucleotides: TGTGCCAGTAGTTCCTTAGGCGGTTTGGACATTCAGTACTTC.

The chain joins TRBV24-1 to TRBJ2-3; TRBD2 aligns across 14 bases. CDR1 is KGHDR and CDR2 is SFDVKD in the germline V gene. V was clipped by 3 bases and J by 1 base; unmatched bases: 14. CDR3 length equals 21 residues. The CDR3 sequence: CATSDPPGGLAGEKGTDTQYF. As DNA, the CDR3 is TGTGCCACCAGTGATCCCCCCGGGGGACTAGCGGGAGAGAAGGGCACAGATACGCAGTATTTT.

The rearrangement links TRBV15 to TRBJ1-6; 12 bases map to TRBD1. The V gene end was trimmed by 3 bases and the J gene end by 0 bases; junction bases not matched to a gene: 6. The CDR3 spans 19 residues. The germline gives CDR1 LNHNV, CDR2 YYDKDF (reference sequence). In nucleotides, the CDR3 is TGTGCCACCAGCAGCCAGGGACAGGGGGCGAGCTCCTATAATTCACCCCTCCACTTT. Encoded protein: CATSSQGQGASSYNSPLHF. Using reference TRBV15 and TRBJ1-6 for the parts outside the CDR3, the full variable domain is DAMVIQNPRYQVTQFGKPVTLSCSQTLNHNVMYWYQQKSSQAPKLLFHYYDKDFNNEADTPDNFQSRRPNTSFCFLDIRSPGLGDTAMYLCATSSQGQGASSYNSPLHFGNGTRLTVT.

V usage is TRBV6-6 and J usage is TRBJ2-5; D not certain. Trimming shortened V by 6 bases and J by 1 base, and 6 bases separated the two germline ends. Germline loops: CDR1 MNHNY, CDR2 SVGAGI (reference sequence). The CDR3 is 12 residues long. CDR3 in DNA: TGTGCCAGCAGCCAGTCCCAAGAGACCCAGTACTTC. Translated, it gives CASSQSQETQYF.

V and J are TRBV29-1 and TRBJ1-1, with D uncertain. CDR1 is SQVTM and CDR2 is ANQGSEA in the germline V gene. CDR3 length: 11 amino acids. Between the trimmed V and J ends, which lost 4 bases and 1 base, there was a span of 4 bases. DNA of the CDR3: TGCAGCGTTGTGGCGAACACTGAAGCTTTCTTT. It yields the protein CSVVANTEAFF. The full variable domain, with the rest looked up from reference TRBV29-1 and TRBJ1-1, is SAVISQKPSRDICQRGTSLTIQCQVDSQVTMMFWYRQQPGQSLTLIATANQGSEATYESGFVIDKFPISRPNLTFSTLTVSNMSPEDSSIYLCSVVANTEAFFGQGTRLTVV.

The chain combines TRBV11-3 with TRBJ2-5; D gene ambiguous. The germline V gene encodes CDR1 SGHNT and CDR2 YENEEA. V lost 2 bases and J lost 1, with 14 bases in between. The CDR3 has 16 residues. CDR3 in DNA: TGTGCCAGCAGCTTAATAACAGCAAGGTCCCAAGAGACCCAGTACTTC. Translation gives CASSLITARSQETQYF.

The rearrangement links TRBV6-1 to TRBJ2-6; D might be TRBD2 (6 bases). The CDR3 totals 17 residues. Trimming took 4 bases from V and 0 from J, leaving 13 bases between them. Germline V gene sequence: CDR1 MNHNS, CDR2 SASEGT. As DNA, the CDR3 is TGTGCCAGCAGTGCCAGACTAGGCCTCTCTGGGGCCAACGTCCTGACTTTC. Translation gives CASSARLGLSGANVLTF.

The sample holds a few counts of this clone. The rearrangement links TRBV12-5 to TRBJ2-7; D perhaps matches TRBD1 (6 bases). The CDR3 runs 14 residues. The ends were cut back, 1 base at V and 6 bases at J, with 13 bases in the middle. Germline V gene data show CDR1 as LGHNT and CDR2 as FRNRAP. CDR3 sequence reads: CASGLATGLGEQYF. The CDR3, as DNA: TGTGCTAGTGGTTTGGCAACAGGGTTAGGCGAGCAGTACTTC. Filled out from reference TRBV12-5 and TRBJ2-7, the complete variable domain reads DARVTQTPRHKVTEMGQEVTMRCQPILGHNTVFWYRQTMMQGLELLAYFRNRAPLDDSGMPKDRFSAEMPDATLATLKIQPSEPRDSAVYFCASGLATGLGEQYFGPGTRLTVT.